This T cell receptor (beta chain) was found in a study of T cell changes during pregnancy in multiple sclerosis. Sequenced by immunoSEQ multiplex PCR; TCRdb stores in-frame clones only, minus some. The table has about 33,000 clones, over 80% seen once. This CDR3 comprises 13 residues. The germline gives CDR1 SQVTM, CDR2 ANQGSEA. V was pared by 6 bases and J by 1 base, with 4 bases of the junction left unmatched. The receptor was derived from a female donor in good health, enrolled as a control in a pregnancy study. The material sequenced was CD4+ T cells from peripheral blood mononuclear cells, taken in the third trimester of pregnancy. The genes are TRBV29-1 and TRBJ2-7; 9 bases are shared with TRBD1. CDR3 in DNA: TGCAGCGTCGCCGGGACAGGGTCCTACGAGCAGTACTTC. It is translated as CSVAGTGSYEQYF.